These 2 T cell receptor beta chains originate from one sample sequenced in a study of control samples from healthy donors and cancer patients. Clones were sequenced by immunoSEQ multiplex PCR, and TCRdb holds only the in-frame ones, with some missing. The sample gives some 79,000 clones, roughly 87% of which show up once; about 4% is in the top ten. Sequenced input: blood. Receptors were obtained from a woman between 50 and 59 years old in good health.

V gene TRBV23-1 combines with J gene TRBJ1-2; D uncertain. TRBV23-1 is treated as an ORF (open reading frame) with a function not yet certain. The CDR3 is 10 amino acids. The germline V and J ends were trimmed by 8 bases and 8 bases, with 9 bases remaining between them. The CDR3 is CASSLEGYTF. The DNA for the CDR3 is TGCGCCAGCTCCCTAGAGGGCTACACCTTC.

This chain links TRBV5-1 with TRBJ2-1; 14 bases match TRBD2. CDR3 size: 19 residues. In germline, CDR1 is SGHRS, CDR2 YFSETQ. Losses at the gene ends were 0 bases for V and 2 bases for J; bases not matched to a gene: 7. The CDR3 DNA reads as TGCGCCAGCAGCTTGGGGGGACTAGCGGGAGTCCGGACCTACAATGAGCAGTTCTTC. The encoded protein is CASSLGGLAGVRTYNEQFF.